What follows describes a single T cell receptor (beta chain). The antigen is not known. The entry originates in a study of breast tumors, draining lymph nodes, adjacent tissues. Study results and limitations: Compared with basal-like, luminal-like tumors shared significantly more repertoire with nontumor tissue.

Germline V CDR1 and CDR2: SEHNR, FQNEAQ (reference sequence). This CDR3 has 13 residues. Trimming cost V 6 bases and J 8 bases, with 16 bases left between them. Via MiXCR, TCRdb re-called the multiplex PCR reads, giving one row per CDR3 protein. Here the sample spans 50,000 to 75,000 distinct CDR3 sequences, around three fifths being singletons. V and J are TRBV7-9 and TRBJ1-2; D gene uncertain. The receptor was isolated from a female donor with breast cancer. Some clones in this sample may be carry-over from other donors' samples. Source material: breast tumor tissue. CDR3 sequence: CASRHDAGKGYTF. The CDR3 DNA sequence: TGTGCCAGCAGACATGACGCTGGGAAGGGCTACACCTTC.